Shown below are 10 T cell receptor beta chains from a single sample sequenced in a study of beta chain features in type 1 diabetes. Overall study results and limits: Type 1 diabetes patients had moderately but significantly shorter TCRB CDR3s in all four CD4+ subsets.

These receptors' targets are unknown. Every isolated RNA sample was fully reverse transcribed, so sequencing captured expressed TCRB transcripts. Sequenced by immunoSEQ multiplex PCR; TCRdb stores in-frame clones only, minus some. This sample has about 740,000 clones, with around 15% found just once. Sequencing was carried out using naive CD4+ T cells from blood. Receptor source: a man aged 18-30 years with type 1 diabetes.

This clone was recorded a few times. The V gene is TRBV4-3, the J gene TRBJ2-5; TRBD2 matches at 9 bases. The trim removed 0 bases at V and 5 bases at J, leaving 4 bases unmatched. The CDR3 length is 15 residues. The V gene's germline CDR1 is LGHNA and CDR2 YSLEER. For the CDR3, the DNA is TGCGCCAGCAGCCAAGAGGCTAGCGGGGCGGAGACCCAGTACTTC. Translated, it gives CASSQEASGAETQYF.

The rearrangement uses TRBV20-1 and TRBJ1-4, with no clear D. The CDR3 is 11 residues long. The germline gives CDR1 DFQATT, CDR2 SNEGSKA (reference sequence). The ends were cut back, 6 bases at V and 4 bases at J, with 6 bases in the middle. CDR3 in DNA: TGCAGTGCCACAAGTAATGAAAAACTGTTTTTT. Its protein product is CSATSNEKLFF.

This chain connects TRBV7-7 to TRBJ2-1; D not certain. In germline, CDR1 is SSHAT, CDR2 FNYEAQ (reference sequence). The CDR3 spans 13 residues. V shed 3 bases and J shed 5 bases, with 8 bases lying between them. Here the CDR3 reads CASSLTDNNEQFF. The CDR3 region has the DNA TGTGCCAGCAGCTTGACTGACAACAATGAGCAGTTCTTC. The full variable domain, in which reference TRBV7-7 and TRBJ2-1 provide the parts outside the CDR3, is GAGVSQSPRYKVTKRGQDVTLRCDPISSHATLYWYQQALGQGPEFLTYFNYEAQPDKSGLPSDRFSAERPEGSISTLTIQRTEQRDSAMYRCASSLTDNNEQFFGPGTRLTVL.

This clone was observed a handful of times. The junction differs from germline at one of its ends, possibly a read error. CDR3 sequence: CASSLRPYDSPLHF. CDR3 nucleotides: TGTGCCAGCAGCCTTAGACCCTATGATTCACCCCTCCACTTT. The chain couples TRBV6-5 to TRBJ1-6; D is unresolved. The CDR3 is 14 residues long. CDR1 is MNHEY and CDR2 is SVGAGI in the germline V gene.

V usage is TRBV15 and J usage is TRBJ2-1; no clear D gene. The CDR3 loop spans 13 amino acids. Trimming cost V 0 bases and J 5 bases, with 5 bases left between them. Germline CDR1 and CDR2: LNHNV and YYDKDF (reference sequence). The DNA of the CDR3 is TGTGCCACCAGCAGAGACCCTGACAATGAGCAGTTCTTC. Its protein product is CATSRDPDNEQFF.

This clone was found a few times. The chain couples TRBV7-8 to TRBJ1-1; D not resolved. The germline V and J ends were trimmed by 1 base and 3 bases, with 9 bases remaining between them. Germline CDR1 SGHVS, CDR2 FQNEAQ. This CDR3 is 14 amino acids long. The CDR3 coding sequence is TGTGCCAGCAGCTTAGGAGGACGGCACACTGAAGCTTTCTTT. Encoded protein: CASSLGGRHTEAFF.

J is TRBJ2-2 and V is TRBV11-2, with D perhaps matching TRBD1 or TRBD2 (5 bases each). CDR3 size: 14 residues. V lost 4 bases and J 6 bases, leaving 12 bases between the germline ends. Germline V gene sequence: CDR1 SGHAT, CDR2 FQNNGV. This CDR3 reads CASSSPRGAGELFF. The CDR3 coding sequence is TGTGCCAGCAGCTCGCCCAGAGGGGCCGGGGAGCTGTTTTTT.

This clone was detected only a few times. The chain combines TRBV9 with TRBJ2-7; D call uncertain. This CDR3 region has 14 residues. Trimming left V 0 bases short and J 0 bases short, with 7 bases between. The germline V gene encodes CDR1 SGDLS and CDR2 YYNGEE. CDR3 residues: CASSVAYPSYEQYF. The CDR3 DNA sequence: TGTGCCAGCAGCGTAGCATATCCCTCCTACGAGCAGTACTTC.

CDR3 region: CASGTSYNEQFF. Here the CDR3 DNA reads TGCGCCAGCGGGACATCCTACAATGAGCAGTTCTTC. The chain couples TRBV5-1 to TRBJ2-1; the D gene is possibly TRBD1 (6 bases). The CDR3 is 12 residues long. CDR1 and CDR2 from the germline V gene are SGHRS and YFSETQ. V lost 7 bases to trimming and J lost 1 base, with 6 bases between them.

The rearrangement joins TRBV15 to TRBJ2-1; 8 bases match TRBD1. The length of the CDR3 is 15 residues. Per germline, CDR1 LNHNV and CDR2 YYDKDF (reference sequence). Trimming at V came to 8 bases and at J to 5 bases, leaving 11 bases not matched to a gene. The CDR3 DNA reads TGTGCCACCTCTTGGGGCCAGGGGGCCAACAATGAGCAGTTCTTC. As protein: CATSWGQGANNEQFF. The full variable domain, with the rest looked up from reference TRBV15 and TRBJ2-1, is DAMVIQNPRYQVTQFGKPVTLSCSQTLNHNVMYWYQQKSSQAPKLLFHYYDKDFNNEADTPDNFQSRRPNTSFCFLDIRSPGLGDTAMYLCATSWGQGANNEQFFGPGTRLTVL.